Given below is one T cell receptor beta chain in context. The sample comes from a study of T-cell memory formation after mild COVID-19. Study-level information: Largely donor-specific sequence clusters came from a couple of donors.

Germline CDR1 is SQVTM and CDR2 is ANQGSEA. The V gene lost 5 bases and the J gene lost 1 base, with 10 bases spanning the gap. This CDR3 has 13 amino acids. TCRdb called the 5' RACE reads again in MiXCR, with one record for every CDR3 protein. The sample lists under 650,000 distinct CDR3 sequences, under 20% occurring once. The V call is TRBV29-1, the J call TRBJ2-3; tentative D call: TRBD1 (6 bases). Sequenced input: PBMCs or a T cell subset sorted from them (not recorded which). This receptor was obtained from an adult woman who had mild COVID-19 (a few samples of this study predate the infection). Cell type and time point are not known. Here the CDR3 reads CSVPAGGTDTQYF. The CDR3 nucleotides read TGCAGCGTTCCTGCAGGGGGCACAGATACGCAGTATTTT.